The 4 T cell receptor beta chains given below trace back to one sample, sequenced in a study of cytomegalovirus exposure and HLA in healthy donors. The PCR had 60 Vbeta and 13 Jbeta primers. Sequencing was performed with immunoSEQ multiplex PCR; in TCRdb, only in-frame clones are kept and a portion is missing. The table records roughly 140,000 clones, approximately 9% of them present only once. Sequencing was carried out using PBMCs. The receptors were gathered from a male donor in good health and CMV-seronegative.

The chain combines TRBV6-1 with TRBJ1-5; tentative D call: TRBD1 (5 bases). Germline-derived CDR1 and CDR2 are MNHNS and SASEGT. CDR3 length equals 14 residues. V gave up 4 bases and J gave up 4 bases, with 11 bases separating them. CDR3 nucleotide sequence: TGTGCCAGCAGTGGGGGCCTCCAAAATCAGCCCCAGCATTTT. Its translation: CASSGGLQNQPQHF.

This clone was counted only a few times. The rearrangement uses TRBV9 and TRBJ2-2; 10 bases are shared with TRBD1. The J segment lost 4 bases and the V segment lost 0 bases, leaving 6 bases of the junction unmatched. Germline V gives CDR1 SGDLS, CDR2 YYNGEE. The CDR3 sequence is 17 residues long. CDR3 amino acids: CASSVAGTGARTGELFF. CDR3 nucleotides: TGTGCCAGCAGCGTAGCCGGGACAGGGGCCCGCACCGGGGAGCTGTTTTTT.

This clone was seen a few times. The chain uses TRBV10-3 and TRBJ1-2; TRBD1 is a possible D gene (6 bases). The CDR3 runs 15 residues. Germline values: CDR1 ENHRY, CDR2 SYGVKD. The V end was cut by 4 bases, the J end by 2 bases, with 14 bases between. CDR3 loop: CAISAETGANYGYTF. CDR3 nucleotide sequence: TGTGCCATCAGTGCGGAGACAGGCGCGAACTATGGCTACACCTTC.

This clone was picked up a small number of times. This rearrangement joins TRBV20-1 to TRBJ2-5; 7 bases are a match to TRBD1. The CDR3 contains 10 residues. The ends lost 5 bases at V and 13 bases at J; junction bases unmatched: 7. Germline CDR1 reads DFQATT; CDR2 reads SNEGSKA (reference sequence). The CDR3 reads CSAVGTVAYF. The CDR3 DNA reads TGCAGTGCTGTAGGGACAGTCGCGTACTTC.